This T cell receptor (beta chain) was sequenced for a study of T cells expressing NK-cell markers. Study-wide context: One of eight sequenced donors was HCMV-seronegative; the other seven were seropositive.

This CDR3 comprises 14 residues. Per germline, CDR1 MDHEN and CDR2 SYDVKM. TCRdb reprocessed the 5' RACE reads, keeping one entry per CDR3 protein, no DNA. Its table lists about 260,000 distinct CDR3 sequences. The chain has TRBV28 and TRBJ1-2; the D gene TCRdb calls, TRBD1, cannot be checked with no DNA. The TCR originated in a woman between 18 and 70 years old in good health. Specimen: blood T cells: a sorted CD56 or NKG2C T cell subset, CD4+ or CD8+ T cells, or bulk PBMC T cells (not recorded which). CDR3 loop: CASTLGPVNYGYTF.